This entry describes one T cell receptor beta chain. This clone was counted a single time. There is no known antigen for this receptor. Base qualities are not recorded, but no much larger clone differs from it by a single base. Using the deep immunoSEQ assay, multiplex PCR amplified TCR CDR3 regions from genomic DNA. Extracted genomic DNA from each cell subset was spread evenly across all wells of several immunoSEQ 96-well plates, with each plate serving as a replicate. For sorted subsets, roughly 200 ng of genomic DNA, equivalent to 25,000 to 35,000 T cell genomes, went into each replicate PCR. Purified libraries were quantified with a Qubit 3.0 fluorometer, sized on a Bioanalyzer 2100, and re-quantified with the KAPA Library Quantification kit. A separate single-read 150-cycle Illumina NextSeq 550 flow cell was used to sequence each immunoSEQ 96-well plate. On the authors' methods: Because only junctional sequences without quality scores were contained in the immunoSEQ output, filtering matching that applied to full-length reads could not be performed. To assign V/J genes and CDR3, sequences were annotated against IMGT germline references using PyIR, a Python wrapper for IgBLAST v1.9. Any read was removed if the V/J assignment was weak (E-value above 1e-6), the CDR3 was missing, or the read contained stop codons, out-of-frame junctions, or ambiguous translated residues. A V3J clonotype was defined by an identical inferred V gene, J gene, and CDR3 amino acid sequence. Percentage overlap between repertoires was computed as shared unique clonotypes divided by the size of the smaller repertoire. Repertoire richness was assessed with RTK rarefaction, the Chao1 estimator, and Recon v2.1 estimates of unobserved clonotypes. Generation probabilities were computed with OLGA for all TCRbeta clonotypes obtained by the gDNA method from four donors. The table was pulled from immuneACCESS by TCRdb, which kept in-frame rearrangements only. Such tables lose some clones; where checked, under half of the loss comes from unresolved V genes, and the rest has no known cause. That table furnishes V, J and clone size, whereas the DNA furnished D and trimming. This sample lists about 2.1 million clones; about 93% were detected once. Clones ranked in the top ten supply 1.5% to 2% of the sample.

For the CD8 naive samples, CD45RO-negative cells were positively selected for CCR7, yielding a CD45RA+CCR7+ population from which TemRA cells were excluded. Donors were healthy HIV-negative adults with no recently reported acute infections or vaccinations. All donors were Caucasian adults living in Nashville, Tennessee, USA. Blood was obtained by leukapheresis, after which PBMCs were separated by Ficoll-Histopaque density gradient centrifugation and cryopreserved in liquid nitrogen vapor phase. Purity and quantity of every magnetically sorted T cell population were checked by analytical flow cytometry. Genomic DNA was isolated from every sorted fraction and measured by UV absorbance on a Nanodrop 2000c. The data stem from a study of shared clonotypes between healthy human individuals (dated by TCRdb to about 2020). Notes on the research overall: A few men and two women, aged 18 to 49 years, made up the cohort. Per donor, three plates each were used for CD4 naive and CD4 memory, two for CD8 naive, and one for CD8 memory. To estimate repertoire size and how much clonotypes are shared between individuals, the study performed deep sequencing of blood TCR repertoires from about five healthy adults. Libraries were prepared and TCR repertoires were sequenced by different laboratories using diverse techniques, in order to increase sequencing depth and limit assay-specific biases. Per donor, leukapheresis produced somewhere between about 0.9 and 9.5 billion PBMCs. Overall results and qualifications from the work: Naive subsets generally had larger estimated clonotype richness than memory subsets did. Because the study included only a small number of donors, the genetic and exposure-history diversity represented was limited. Based on pairwise subsampling, the degree of clonotype sharing among donors was expected to be affected by sequencing depth. Sampling was limited to blood, and TCR repertoires in tissue likely differ from TCR repertoires in blood. Sharing across several donors was observed for around 5% of naive CD4, 3% to 3.5% of naive CD8, about 2.5% of memory CD4, and 0.4% of memory CD8 clonotypes. Higher generation probabilities were observed for clonotypes shared by all four sorted-subset donors than for non-shared clonotypes. Incomplete sequencing was indicated by rarefaction of sorted-subset datasets, despite the large sequencing depth.

The CDR3 has 16 amino acids, counting the end cysteine and phenylalanine. Here the CDR3 DNA is all that survives: 48 bases in frame from base 1. At the junction V is shortened by 5 bases and J by 6 bases, with 19 bases in between. Taken from the germline V gene (reference sequence), the CDR1 and CDR2 loops are PRHDT and FYEKMQ. The sample consisted of naive CD8+ T cells from PBMCs. The cell subset or site tag for this specimen amounts to: CD45RA+CCR7+. This receptor was identified in a young man in good health. Some clones in this sample may be carry-over from other donors' samples. The V gene is TRBV13 and the J gene is TRBJ2-2; the D gene is perhaps TRBD1, from 6 matching bases. The DNA sequence is given as TGTGCCAGCAGCATACAGGGCCTCCCTGTGGCCGGGGAGCTGTTTTTT. Translated, this is CASSIQGLPVAGELFF.